This TCR beta chain was sequenced in a study of blood T cell repertoires in COVID-19 (dated by TCRdb to about 2020). General notes on the study: Collaborator samples came from the United States, Italy and Spain and covered acute and convalescent phases of COVID-19. The samples were drawn from the first 160 participants of the ongoing ImmuneRACE study and from 950 to 1,500 subjects provided by 6 global collaborators. A de-identified subject ID, COVID-19 status, age in years and sex were almost always included in the sample metadata. A freely available public database, intended as a resource for researchers studying the immune response to SARS-CoV-2, is where the repertoires were released. Where available, HLA class I and class II types were taken from metadata supplied by the sample provider and were not determined by assay-based typing. The material from the prospective study consisted of cDNA or gDNA derived from T cells, B-cell-depleted T cells, or PBMCs. Subjects who had been exposed to COVID-19, were actively infected with it, or had recovered from it provided the deeply sampled blood TCRbeta repertoires that made up the dataset.

As concerns this clone: Its antigen remains undetermined. Qualities for individual bases were not recorded, and no much larger clone is one base off.

In Seattle, one collaborating source enrolled patients while the infection was active and tracked those patients longitudinally over the course of disease. Each collaborating institution followed its own protocols to collect whole blood in K2EDTA tubes. For TCRbeta analysis, collaborators shipped samples as frozen whole blood, isolated PBMCs, or DNA extracted from either of those sample types. Trimming at the junction amounts to 5 bases on V and 7 bases on J, and the germline ends lie 11 bases apart. The germline V gene (reference sequence) provides CDR1 SEHNR and CDR2 FQNEAQ. The CDR3, cysteine through phenylalanine, is 13 amino acids long. Left in the record is the CDR3 DNA by itself, 39 bases read in frame from the first base. Broader findings and caveats from the paper: How much clinical and demographic metadata was included differed by source and by participant, and the metadata was provided uncurated.

TCRbeta CDR3 regions were amplified from genomic DNA by means of the immunoSEQ Assay, a bias-controlled multiplex PCR. In the original analysis: The number of nucleated cells in each sample was estimated by amplification of reference gene primers within the assay. To quantify the absolute abundance of each unique TCRbeta CDR3 rearrangement, sequence reads were collapsed and filtered. For each sample, productive Simpson clonality was calculated by taking the square root of Simpson's diversity index across productive rearrangements. TCRdb mirrors the immuneACCESS table, restricted to in-frame sequences. Some clones are absent from its copies; in checked studies, under half trace to an unresolved V gene, and the reason for the others is unknown. That table is the source of V, J and clone size, and D and trimming were worked out from the DNA. The table for this sample lists under 200,000 clones; more than 65% of them were counted only once. The top ten constitute around 8.1% of the sample.

The sequenced material came from peripheral blood. The rearranged segments are TRBV7-9 and TRBJ2-2; TRBD2 is a weak D gene call, 7 bases matching. This receptor was obtained from a woman aged 55-69 years with COVID-19, enrolled during active disease. The CDR3 corresponds to CASSQGGGGELFF. The sequenced DNA is TGTGCCAGCAGCCAAGGGGGGGGCGGGGAGCTGTTTTTT.